This TCR beta chain was observed in a study of cytotoxic CD8 clonotypes in ibrutinib-treated CLL. Study details: Responses: approximately 25 partial, 2 complete; after median roughly 63 months, about 15 stayed remitted, around twelve progressed. Response sampling came at median around 12 months of treatment, ranging about 6 to 40 months.

The study's findings and limits: Clonotypes that were public were uncommon, and they contracted or stayed stable on treatment. Baseline clonality exceeded age-matched healthy donors and tracked circulating CD8+ T-cell counts.

Sequencing used immunoSEQ multiplex PCR; TCRdb keeps in-frame clones, though not all of them. Of 160,000 or so clones detected, around 80% appear once; the ten largest clones hold roughly 4.6%. CDR1 is SGHRS and CDR2 is YFSETQ in the germline V gene. J lost 2 bases, V lost 3 bases, and 7 bases had no gene match. CDR3 size: 15 residues. Concerning this clone: As yet, its antigen is unknown.

J is TRBJ1-2 and V is TRBV5-1; 7 nucleotides match TRBD1. The clonotype comes from a human donor with chronic lymphocytic leukemia. The sample consisted of PBMCs, taken after 24 months of ibrutinib treatment. Here the CDR3 reads CASSSRTGQNYGYTF. CDR3 DNA sequence: TGCGCCAGCAGCTCCCGGACAGGCCAAAACTATGGCTACACCTTC.